This record covers a single TCR beta chain. The sample is drawn from a study of shared clonotypes between healthy human individuals. Sequenced by immunoSEQ multiplex PCR; TCRdb stores in-frame clones only, minus some. The table records some 500,000 clones, almost 97% of them present only once. The germline V gene encodes CDR1 GTSNPN and CDR2 SVGIG (reference sequence). The CDR3 is 15 residues long. Trimming shortened V by 0 bases and J by 0 bases, and 12 bases separated the two germline ends. The TCR was taken from a woman aged 25 to 39 in good health. Sample: naive CD4+ T cells sorted from blood. The subset was: CD45RA+ positively selected. The chain carries TRBV30 and TRBJ2-7; D may be TRBD1 (6 bases). The CDR3 sequence: CAWSVGGSNSYEQYF. In nucleotides, the CDR3 is TGTGCCTGGAGTGTAGGGGGTAGCAACTCCTACGAGCAGTACTTC.